A single sample gave rise to the 26 T cell receptor beta chains below, sequenced in a study of OX40 agonist ivuxolimab in advanced cancers. The library was built by means of the immunoSEQ multiplex PCR assay. TCRdb holds this immuneACCESS table with in-frame rearrangements only. Some clones are missing; in checked studies, unresolved V genes explain under half, and the rest has no known cause. This sample comprises tens of thousands of clones, approximately 84% of them detected only once. The ten largest clonotypes hold 1.2% of the sample. The sample consisted of CD4+ or CD8+ T cells sorted from blood, taken in a trial of the OX40 agonist ivuxolimab. These receptors were taken from an adult with an advanced solid tumor such as melanoma, head and neck, liver or kidney cancer.

The chain carries TRBV6-1 and TRBJ2-7; 11 bases match TRBD2. J was trimmed by 4 bases and V by 7 bases; bases with no gene match: 6. The germline CDR1 and CDR2 sequences are MNHNS and SASEGT. The CDR3 consists of 14 residues. CDR3 residues: CASNLAGGPYEQYF. CDR3 coding DNA: TGTGCCAGCAATTTAGCGGGAGGGCCTTACGAGCAGTACTTC.

The chain uses TRBV6-1 and TRBJ2-2; 10 nucleotides line up with TRBD1. Germline CDR1 and CDR2: MNHNS and SASEGT. V shed 7 bases, J shed 4 bases, and the junction held 6 bases outside the gene matches. The CDR3 runs to 15 residues. Written as DNA, the CDR3 is TGTGCCAGCAATTTACGGACAGGGGGCACCGGGGAGCTGTTTTTT. Its protein is CASNLRTGGTGELFF.

J is TRBJ2-1 and V is TRBV2; weak D call: TRBD1 (6 bases). The CDR3 totals 13 residues. V lost 3 bases, J lost 8 bases, and 11 bases lay in between. Germline-derived CDR1 and CDR2 are SNHLY and FYNNEI. CDR3 sequence: CASSDGYRDEQFF. As DNA, the CDR3 is TGTGCCAGCAGTGACGGCTACAGGGATGAGCAGTTCTTC.

The chain couples TRBV5-5 to TRBJ2-2, with D perhaps given as TRBD1 or TRBD2 (5 bases each). Trimming removed 0 bases at V and 5 bases at J, with 14 bases between. The CDR3 contains 16 residues. Germline CDR1 reads SGHKS; CDR2 reads YYEKEE (reference sequence). The DNA of the CDR3 is TGTGCCAGCAGCTTGGATGGCGCAGAGGGGACCGGGGAGCTGTTTTTT. Its protein is CASSLDGAEGTGELFF.

The genes are TRBV4-1 and TRBJ2-3, with D tentatively TRBD2 (7 bases). Trimming left V 3 bases short and J 14 bases short, with 18 bases between. Germline V lookup: CDR1 MGHRA, CDR2 YSYEKL. The CDR3 runs to 13 residues. CDR3 nucleotide sequence: TGCGCCAGCAGCCATGGGGGCGGGAGTATCTCGTATTTT. Its protein product is CASSHGGGSISYF.

The rearrangement uses TRBV19 and TRBJ1-5, with a weak D call TRBD1 (5 bases). The germline V gene has CDR1 LNHDA and CDR2 SQIVND (reference sequence). The V gene lost 0 bases and the J gene lost 2 bases, with 14 bases spanning the gap. The length of the CDR3 is 17 residues. The CDR3 region has the DNA TGTGCCAGTAGTATAGATCATAGGACACAAGGCAATCAGCCCCAGCATTTT. This codes for CASSIDHRTQGNQPQHF.

V and J are TRBV7-9 and TRBJ2-7, with TRBD1 identical over 10 bases. CDR3 length: 17 residues. Germline V CDR1 and CDR2: SEHNR, FQNEAQ (reference sequence). Trimming removed 5 bases from V and 5 bases from J; junction bases left unmatched: 15. The CDR3 here is CASSPRTGGKNLHEQYF. The CDR3 DNA reads TGTGCCAGCAGCCCAAGGACAGGGGGTAAAAATCTTCACGAGCAGTACTTC.

CDR3 bases: TGTGCCAGCAGCTTAGACGGGGACACTGAAGCTTTCTTT. Protein product: CASSLDGDTEAFF. This chain links TRBV7-9 with TRBJ1-1; D remains unclear. V dropped 1 base and J dropped 3 bases, with 6 bases sitting between them. The germline V gene encodes CDR1 SEHNR and CDR2 FQNEAQ (reference sequence). The CDR3 loop spans 13 amino acids.

The rearrangement uses TRBV2 and TRBJ2-1; 13 bases are shared with TRBD2. With V trimmed by 5 bases and J by 6 bases, 4 bases remained unmatched. The CDR3 loop spans 15 amino acids. CDR1 SNHLY and CDR2 FYNNEI come from the germline V gene. The CDR3 DNA follows: TGTGCCAGCAGTCCCGGACTAGCGGGAGTCAATGAGCAGTTCTTC. Translation gives CASSPGLAGVNEQFF.

This rearrangement joins TRBV6-5 to TRBJ1-2; D is uncertain. V was cut by 9 bases and J by 2 bases, with 16 bases left in between. The CDR3 is 14 residues long. Germline V gives CDR1 MNHEY, CDR2 SVGAGI. CDR3 sequence reads: CASGGPGPNYGYTF. The DNA for the CDR3 is TGTGCCAGTGGAGGCCCTGGACCGAACTATGGCTACACCTTC.

J is TRBJ1-4 and V is TRBV18; no definite D call. V gave up 1 base and J gave up 5 bases, with 14 bases separating them. CDR3 length: 16 amino acids. Germline assignment: CDR1 KGHSH and CDR2 LQKENI. CDR3 nucleotide sequence: TGTGCCAGCTCACCACTTGCCAACAGTTTGAATGAAAAACTGTTTTTT. This encodes CASSPLANSLNEKLFF.

The V call is TRBV19, the J call TRBJ2-7, with 9 nucleotides matching TRBD1. V dropped 1 base and J dropped 3; count of bases not matched to a gene: 10. The CDR3 is 17 amino acids. Germline V gene sequence: CDR1 LNHDA, CDR2 SQIVND (reference sequence). The CDR3 reads CASSIGGPGQGLYEQYF. The CDR3 nucleotides are TGTGCCAGTAGTATAGGTGGGCCGGGACAGGGTCTCTACGAGCAGTACTTC. Complete variable domain (other parts from reference TRBV19 and TRBJ2-7): DGGITQSPKYLFRKEGQNVTLSCEQNLNHDAMYWYRQDPGQGLRLIYYSQIVNDFQKGDIAEGYSVSREKKESFPLTVTSAQKNPTAFYLCASSIGGPGQGLYEQYFGPGTRLTVT.

The DNA of the CDR3 is TGTGCCAGCAGCAATTACGGCGGGGAGAGTGACAATGAGCAGTTCTTC. Amino acids: CASSNYGGESDNEQFF. This rearrangement joins TRBV7-9 to TRBJ2-1; the D gene is possibly TRBD2 (6 bases). There are 16 residues in the CDR3. Germline V gives CDR1 SEHNR, CDR2 FQNEAQ (reference sequence). V lost 5 bases and J lost 5, with 19 bases in between.

The chain combines TRBV5-4 with TRBJ2-2; D is uncertain. Between the trimmed V and J ends, which lost 0 bases and 3 bases, there was a span of 3 bases. CDR3 size: 13 residues. Germline lookup yields CDR1 SGHNT and CDR2 YYREEE (reference sequence). The CDR3 nucleotides are TGTGCCAGCAGCTTGGGTGACACCGGGGAGCTGTTTTTT. It encodes CASSLGDTGELFF.

The chain employs TRBV29-1 and TRBJ2-2; TRBD2 might be the D (6 bases). This CDR3 spans 13 amino acids. V lost 8 bases, J lost 1 base, and 11 bases lay in between. Germline CDR1 reads SQVTM; CDR2 reads ANQGSEA. CDR3 nucleotides: TGCAGCCACGGGGAGGTGAACACCGGGGAGCTGTTTTTT. It specifies CSHGEVNTGELFF.

In DNA, the CDR3 is TGTGCCAGCAGTGAAACAGGACTAGCGGGAGGGGACCAGTACTTC. Protein product: CASSETGLAGGDQYF. The chain uses TRBV6-1 and TRBJ2-5; TRBD2 matches 15 bases. This CDR3 is 15 amino acids long. With 2 bases clipped from V and 10 bases from J, the junction kept 5 bases outside the gene matches. CDR1 and CDR2 from the germline V gene are MNHNS and SASEGT.

J is TRBJ2-7 and V is TRBV5-1; tentative D call: TRBD1 (6 bases). The ends were cut back, 6 bases at V and 1 base at J, with 17 bases in the middle. CDR3 length: 15 amino acids. Germline V gene sequence: CDR1 SGHRS, CDR2 YFSETQ. CDR3 sequence reads: CASKSDRLTSYEQYF. The CDR3 DNA is TGCGCCAGCAAATCCGACAGGTTAACATCCTACGAGCAGTACTTC.

J is TRBJ2-2 and V is TRBV7-2; D gene uncertain. Trimming took off 4 bases at V and 6 bases at J, with 15 bases between the two ends. Germline V CDR1 and CDR2: SGHTA, FQGNSA. The CDR3 covers 15 residues. The CDR3: CASSSLKGRPGELFF. The CDR3 DNA reads TGTGCCAGCAGCTCATTGAAGGGCCGGCCCGGGGAGCTGTTTTTT. The complete variable domain, with remaining parts taken from reference TRBV7-2 and TRBJ2-2, reads GAGVSQSPSNKVTEKGKDVELRCDPISGHTALYWYRQSLGQGLEFLIYFQGNSAPDKSGLPSDRFSAERTGGSVSTLTIQRTQQEDSAVYLCASSSLKGRPGELFFGEGSRLTVL.

The chain uses TRBV9 and TRBJ1-4; D unresolved. The CDR3 is 13 amino acids. The ends were cut back, 1 base at V and 6 bases at J, with 7 bases in the middle. Per germline, CDR1 SGDLS and CDR2 YYNGEE. CDR3 DNA sequence: TGTGCCAGCAGCGTACTCCCAGATGAAAAACTGTTTTTT. Amino acids: CASSVLPDEKLFF.

The V call is TRBV19, the J call TRBJ1-2; D is unclear. The length of the CDR3 is 13 residues. V gave up 3 bases and J gave up 2 bases, with 7 bases separating them. Germline V gene data show CDR1 as LNHDA and CDR2 as SQIVND (reference sequence). CDR3 in amino acids: CASSMAGNYGYTF. Written as DNA, the CDR3 is TGTGCCAGTAGTATGGCAGGCAACTATGGCTACACCTTC.

The genes are TRBV7-9 and TRBJ2-5; D remains unclear. The ends were cut back, 4 bases at V and 2 bases at J, with 14 bases in the middle. The CDR3 length is 15 residues. Germline V gives CDR1 SEHNR, CDR2 FQNEAQ (reference sequence). CDR3 sequence reads: CASSSRADGQETQYF. CDR3 DNA sequence: TGTGCCAGCAGCTCTAGGGCGGACGGACAAGAGACCCAGTACTTC.

This clone was recorded a few times. The chain links TRBV11-2 to TRBJ1-1; D remains ambiguous. V lost 0 bases, J lost 5 bases, and 7 bases lay in between. The CDR3 length is 13 residues. Germline-derived CDR1 and CDR2 are SGHAT and FQNNGV. This chain's CDR3 is CASSLDSSTEAFF. DNA of the CDR3: TGTGCCAGCAGCTTAGATTCAAGTACTGAAGCTTTCTTT.

CDR3 in DNA: TGTGCCAGCAGCTTAACGGGGGGAGGCAATCAGCCCCAGCATTTT. Translation gives CASSLTGGGNQPQHF. This chain connects TRBV7-2 to TRBJ1-5; tentative D call: TRBD1 (5 bases). The CDR3 runs 15 residues. Germline V gene lookup returns CDR1 SGHTA and CDR2 FQGNSA. Trimming shortened V by 2 bases and J by 2 bases, and 10 bases separated the two germline ends.

The gene calls are TRBV7-2 and TRBJ1-2; D remains unclear. This CDR3 contains 14 residues. CDR1 and CDR2 from the germline V gene are SGHTA and FQGNSA. V lost 6 bases and J 8 bases, leaving 19 bases between the germline ends. The CDR3, as DNA: TGTGCCAGCAGTCCCCATTCGATCCCGAGAGGCTACACCTTC. Protein: CASSPHSIPRGYTF. Complete variable domain (other parts from reference TRBV7-2 and TRBJ1-2): GAGVSQSPSNKVTEKGKDVELRCDPISGHTALYWYRQSLGQGLEFLIYFQGNSAPDKSGLPSDRFSAERTGGSVSTLTIQRTQQEDSAVYLCASSPHSIPRGYTFGSGTRLTVV.

The chain joins TRBV4-1 to TRBJ2-5; 11 positions agree with TRBD2. The DNA end lines up better with TRBJ2-7; the J call may be wrong. This CDR3 contains 15 residues. Germline V lookup: CDR1 MGHRA, CDR2 YSYEKL. CDR3 in amino acids: CASSQETSGSYEQYF. The CDR3 coding sequence is TGCGCCAGCAGCCAAGAAACTAGCGGGAGCTACGAGCAGTACTTC.

The chain is built from TRBV15 and TRBJ1-1, with 7 bases lining up with TRBD1. Trimming took 5 bases from V and 7 from J; bases not matched to a gene: 13. The CDR3 has 15 amino acids. CDR1 and CDR2 from the germline V gene are LNHNV and YYDKDF (reference sequence). The CDR3, as DNA: TGTGCCACCAGCGAATCTAACCGGGACAGCCTTGAAGCTTTCTTT. This gives the protein CATSESNRDSLEAFF.